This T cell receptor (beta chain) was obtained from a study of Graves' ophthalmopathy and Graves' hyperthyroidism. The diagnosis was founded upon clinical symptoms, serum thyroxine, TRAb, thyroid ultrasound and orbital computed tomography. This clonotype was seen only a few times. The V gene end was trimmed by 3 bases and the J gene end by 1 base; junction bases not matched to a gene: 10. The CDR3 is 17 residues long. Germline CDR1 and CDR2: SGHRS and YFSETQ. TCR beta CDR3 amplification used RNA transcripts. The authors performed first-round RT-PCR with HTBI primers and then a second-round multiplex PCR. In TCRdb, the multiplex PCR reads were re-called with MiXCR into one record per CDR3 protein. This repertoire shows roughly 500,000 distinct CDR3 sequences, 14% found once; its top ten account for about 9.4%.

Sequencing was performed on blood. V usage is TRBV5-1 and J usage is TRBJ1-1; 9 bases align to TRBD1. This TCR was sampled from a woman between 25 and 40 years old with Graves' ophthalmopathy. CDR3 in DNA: TGCGCCAGCAGCTCTAACACAGGGGGCGCAGGGAACACTGAAGCTTTCTTT. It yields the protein CASSSNTGGAGNTEAFF.